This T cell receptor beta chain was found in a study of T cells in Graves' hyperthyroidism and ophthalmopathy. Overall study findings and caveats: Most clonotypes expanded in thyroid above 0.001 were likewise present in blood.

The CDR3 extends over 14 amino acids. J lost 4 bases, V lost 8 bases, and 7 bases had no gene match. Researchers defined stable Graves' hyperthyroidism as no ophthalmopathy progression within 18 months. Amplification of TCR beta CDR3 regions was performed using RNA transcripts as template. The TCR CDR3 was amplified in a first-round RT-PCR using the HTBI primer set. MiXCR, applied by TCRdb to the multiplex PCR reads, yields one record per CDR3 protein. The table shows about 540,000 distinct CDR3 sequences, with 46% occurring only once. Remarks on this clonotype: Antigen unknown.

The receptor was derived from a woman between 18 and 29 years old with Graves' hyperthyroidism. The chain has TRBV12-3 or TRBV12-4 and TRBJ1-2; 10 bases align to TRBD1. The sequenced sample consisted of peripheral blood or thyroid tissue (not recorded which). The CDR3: CASFLTGGSYGYTF. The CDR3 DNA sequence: TGTGCCAGCTTCCTGACAGGGGGCTCCTATGGCTACACCTTC.